These T cell receptor beta chains were read from a single sample in a study of CD8 T cells in ankylosing spondylitis. One entry per CDR3 protein, called by TCRdb with MiXCR from the 5' RACE reads. The sample lists fewer than 550,000 distinct CDR3 sequences, roughly 5.2% seen once, with around 3.5% in the top ten. Sequenced input: blood, either unsorted or a sorted T cell fraction (not recorded which). The receptor source for this set is a male donor with ankylosing spondylitis. The CDR3 runs from the conserved cysteine through the conserved F or W. A D gene is named only where the DNA matches it firmly. Clone size is stated in some rows and not others, as once, few, many or a class when expanded.

j_call: TRBJ2-3
v_call: TRBV20-1
cdr3_length: 15
d_call: TRBD2
clone_size: many
cdr3_aa: CSATGLAASTDTQYF
cdr3_nt: TGCAGTGCTACAGGACTAGCGGCTAGCACAGATACGCAGTATTTT

j_call: TRBJ2-2
v_call: TRBV20-1
cdr3_length: 14
d_call: TRBD2
clone_size: NA
cdr3_aa: CSANGGGNTGELFF
cdr3_nt: TGCAGTGCAAACGGCGGGGGGAACACCGGGGAGCTGTTTTTT

j_call: TRBJ2-1
v_call: TRBV20-1
cdr3_length: 15
d_call: TRBD2
clone_size: many
cdr3_aa: CSARDGAGAYNEQFF
cdr3_nt: TGCAGTGCTAGAGATGGCGCGGGGGCCTACAATGAGCAGTTCTTC

j_call: TRBJ2-4
v_call: TRBV7-2
cdr3_length: 15
d_call: NA
clone_size: few
cdr3_aa: CASSLASARGDIQYF
cdr3_nt: TGTGCCAGCAGCTTAGCGTCGGCTAGAGGGGACATTCAGTACTTC

j_call: TRBJ1-3
v_call: TRBV5-6
cdr3_length: 14
d_call: NA
clone_size: many
cdr3_aa: CASRDQGSGNTIYF
cdr3_nt: TGTGCCAGCAGGGACCAGGGGTCAGGAAACACCATATATTTT

j_call: TRBJ2-5
v_call: TRBV12-3/TRBV12-4
cdr3_length: 15
d_call: TRBD1
clone_size: many
cdr3_aa: CASSLGDRGQETQYF
cdr3_nt: TGTGCCAGCAGTTTAGGGGACAGGGGCCAAGAGACCCAGTACTTC

j_call: TRBJ1-2
v_call: TRBV7-2
cdr3_length: 13
d_call: NA
clone_size: many
cdr3_aa: CASSLGGSHGYTF
cdr3_nt: TGTGCCAGCAGCTTAGGTGGGTCCCATGGCTACACCTTC

j_call: TRBJ2-3
v_call: TRBV20-1
cdr3_length: 12
d_call: NA
clone_size: many
cdr3_aa: CSALGPTDTQYF
cdr3_nt: TGCAGTGCCTTGGGCCCGACAGATACGCAGTATTTT

j_call: TRBJ1-1
v_call: TRBV15
cdr3_length: 13
d_call: NA
clone_size: NA
cdr3_aa: CATKDSLNTEAFF
cdr3_nt: TGTGCCACCAAAGACTCCTTGAACACTGAAGCTTTCTTT

j_call: TRBJ2-1
v_call: TRBV10-3
cdr3_length: 12
d_call: NA
clone_size: many
cdr3_aa: CAINPRYNEQFF
cdr3_nt: TGTGCCATCAACCCGCGATACAATGAGCAGTTCTTC

j_call: TRBJ2-3
v_call: TRBV4-2
cdr3_length: 17
d_call: TRBD2
clone_size: few
cdr3_aa: CASSRGSGRASTDTQYF
cdr3_nt: TGTGCCAGCAGCCGAGGGAGCGGGAGGGCCAGCACAGATACGCAGTATTTT

j_call: TRBJ2-7
v_call: TRBV27
cdr3_length: 12
d_call: NA
clone_size: many
cdr3_aa: CASRRTPYEQYF
cdr3_nt: TGTGCCAGCCGCCGGACTCCCTACGAGCAGTACTTC